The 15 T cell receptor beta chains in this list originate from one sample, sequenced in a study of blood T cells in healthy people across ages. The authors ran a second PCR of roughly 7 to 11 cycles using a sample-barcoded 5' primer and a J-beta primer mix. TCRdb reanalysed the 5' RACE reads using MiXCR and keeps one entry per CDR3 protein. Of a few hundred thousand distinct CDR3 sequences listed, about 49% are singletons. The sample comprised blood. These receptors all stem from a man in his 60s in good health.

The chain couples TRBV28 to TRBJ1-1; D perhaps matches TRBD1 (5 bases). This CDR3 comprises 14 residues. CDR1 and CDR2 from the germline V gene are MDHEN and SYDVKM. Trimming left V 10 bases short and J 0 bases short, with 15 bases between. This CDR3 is CATAVGALNTEAFF. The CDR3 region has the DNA TGTGCCACCGCGGTCGGGGCTTTGAACACTGAAGCTTTCTTT.

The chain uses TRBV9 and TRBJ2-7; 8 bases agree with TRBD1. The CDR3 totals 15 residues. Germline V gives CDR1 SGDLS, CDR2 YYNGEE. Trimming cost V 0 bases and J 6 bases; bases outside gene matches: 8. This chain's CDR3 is CASSVGSGGPLEQYF. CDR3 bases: TGTGCCAGCAGCGTAGGGTCAGGGGGCCCCCTCGAGCAGTACTTC.

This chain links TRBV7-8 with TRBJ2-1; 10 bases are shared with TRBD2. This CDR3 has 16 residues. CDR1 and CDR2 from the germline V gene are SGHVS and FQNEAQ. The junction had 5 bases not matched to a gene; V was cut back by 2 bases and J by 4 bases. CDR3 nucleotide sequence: TGTGCCAGCAGCTTATTTAGCGGGGGGCCTTACAATGAGCAGTTCTTC. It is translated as CASSLFSGGPYNEQFF.

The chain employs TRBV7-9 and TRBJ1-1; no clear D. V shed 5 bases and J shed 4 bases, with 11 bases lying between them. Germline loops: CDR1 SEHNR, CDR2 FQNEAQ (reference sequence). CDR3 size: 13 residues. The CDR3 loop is CASSVVQLTEAFF. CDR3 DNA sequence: TGTGCCAGCAGCGTAGTTCAGCTCACTGAAGCTTTCTTT.

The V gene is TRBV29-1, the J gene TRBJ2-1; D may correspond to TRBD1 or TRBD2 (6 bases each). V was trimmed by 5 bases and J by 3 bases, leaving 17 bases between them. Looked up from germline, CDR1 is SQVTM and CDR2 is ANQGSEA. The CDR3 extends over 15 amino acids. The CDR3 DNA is TGCAGCGTTAAACCGAACGGAGGGGGCTACAATGAGCAGTTCTTC. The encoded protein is CSVKPNGGGYNEQFF.

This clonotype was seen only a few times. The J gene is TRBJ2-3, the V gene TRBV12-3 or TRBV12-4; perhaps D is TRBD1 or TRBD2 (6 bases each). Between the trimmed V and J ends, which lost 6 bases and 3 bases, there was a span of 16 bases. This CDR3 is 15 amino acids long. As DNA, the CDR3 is TGTGCCAGCAGGGGAAGGAGAGGGGGGACAGATACGCAGTATTTT. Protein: CASRGRRGGTDTQYF.

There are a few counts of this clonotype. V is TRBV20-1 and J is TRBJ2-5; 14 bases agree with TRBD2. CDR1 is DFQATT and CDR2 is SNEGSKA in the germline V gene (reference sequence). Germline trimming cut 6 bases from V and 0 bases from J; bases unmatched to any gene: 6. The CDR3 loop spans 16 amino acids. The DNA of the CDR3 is TGCAGTGCCCGGGGACTAGCGGGAGACAACCAAGAGACCCAGTACTTC. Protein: CSARGLAGDNQETQYF.

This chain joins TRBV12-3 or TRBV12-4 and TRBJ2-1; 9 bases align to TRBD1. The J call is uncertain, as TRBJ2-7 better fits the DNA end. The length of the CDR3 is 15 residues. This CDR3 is CASSPPGQGYNEQYF. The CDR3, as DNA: TGTGCCAGCAGCCCCCCGGGACAGGGCTACAATGAGCAGTACTTC.

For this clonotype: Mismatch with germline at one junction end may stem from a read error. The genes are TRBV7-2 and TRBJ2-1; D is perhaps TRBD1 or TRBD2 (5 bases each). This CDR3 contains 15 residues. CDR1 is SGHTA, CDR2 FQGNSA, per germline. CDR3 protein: CASSLYGGANNEQFF. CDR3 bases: TGCGCCAGCAGCTTATATGGGGGAGCTAACAATGAGCAGTTCTTC.

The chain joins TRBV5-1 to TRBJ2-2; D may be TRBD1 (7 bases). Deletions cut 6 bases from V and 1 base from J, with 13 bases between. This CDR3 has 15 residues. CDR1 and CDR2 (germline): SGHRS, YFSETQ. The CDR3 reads CASTRDRQNTGELFF. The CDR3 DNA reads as TGCGCCAGCACGCGGGACAGACAGAACACCGGGGAGCTGTTTTTT.

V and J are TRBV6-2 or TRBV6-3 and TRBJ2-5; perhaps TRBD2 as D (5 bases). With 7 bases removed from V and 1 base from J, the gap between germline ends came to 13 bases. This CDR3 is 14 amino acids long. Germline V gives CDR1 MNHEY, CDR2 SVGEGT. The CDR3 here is CASNPGSIQETQYF. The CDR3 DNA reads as TGTGCCAGCAACCCTGGGAGTATCCAAGAGACCCAGTACTTC.

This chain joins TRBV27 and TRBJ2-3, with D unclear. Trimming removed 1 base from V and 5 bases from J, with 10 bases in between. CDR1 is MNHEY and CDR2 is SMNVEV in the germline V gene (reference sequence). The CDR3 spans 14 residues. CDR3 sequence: CASSLYQPGDTQYF. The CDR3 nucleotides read TGTGCCAGCAGTTTATACCAGCCCGGAGATACGCAGTATTTT.

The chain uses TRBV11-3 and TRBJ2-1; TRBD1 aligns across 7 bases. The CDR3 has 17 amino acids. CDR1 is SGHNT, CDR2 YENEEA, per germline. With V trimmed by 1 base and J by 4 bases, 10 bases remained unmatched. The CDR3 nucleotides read TGTGCCAGCAGCTTAGGGACAGGCCATGGTCAGTACAATGAGCAGTTCTTC. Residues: CASSLGTGHGQYNEQFF.

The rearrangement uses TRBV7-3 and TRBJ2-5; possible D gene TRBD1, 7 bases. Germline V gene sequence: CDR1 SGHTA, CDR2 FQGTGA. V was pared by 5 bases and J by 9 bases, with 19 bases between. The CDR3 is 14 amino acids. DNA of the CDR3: TGTGCCAGCAGCCGCACGCGGGACAGTGGGGCCCAGTACTTC. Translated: CASSRTRDSGAQYF.

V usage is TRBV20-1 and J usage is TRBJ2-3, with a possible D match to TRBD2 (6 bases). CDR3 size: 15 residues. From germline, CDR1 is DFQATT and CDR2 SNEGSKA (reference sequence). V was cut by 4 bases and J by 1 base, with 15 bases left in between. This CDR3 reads CSATEIAGRTDTQYF. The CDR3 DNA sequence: TGCAGTGCTACAGAGATTGCGGGGCGCACAGATACGCAGTATTTT.